The 22 T cell receptor beta chains reported below all come from one sample, sequenced in a study of regulatory T cells in long-lasting Graves disease. Stated time point: newly diagnosed GD, antithyroid drugs for less than 3 months. RNA from PBMCs was the source of the TCR library. With iRepertoire HTBI primers and Arm-PCR of CDR3 regions, TCR beta libraries were built. TCRdb ran MiXCR on the multiplex PCR reads and lists one entry per CDR3 protein. The sample lists approximately 400,000 distinct CDR3 sequences; about 14% were seen once. Sequences were derived from peripheral blood mononuclear cells (PBMCs), sampled at new diagnosis, from a patient treated with antithyroid drugs. Receptors were obtained from a female donor with Graves disease.

This clonotype was recorded at least ten times. The chain links TRBV6-2 or TRBV6-3 to TRBJ2-7, with D possibly matching TRBD2 (5 bases). The CDR3 runs 14 residues. V lost 2 bases, J lost 7 bases, and 15 bases lay in between. Germline lookup yields CDR1 MNHEY and CDR2 SVGEGT. The DNA of the CDR3 is TGTGCCAGCAGTTACAGCGGAATCCCATCTGAGCAGTACTTC. It specifies CASSYSGIPSEQYF.

This clonotype was seen many times. This chain uses TRBV11-2 with TRBJ1-2, with D possibly TRBD1 on 5 matching bases. The CDR3 sequence is 14 residues long. Germline CDR1 is SGHAT and CDR2 is FQNNGV. The germline V and J ends were trimmed by 5 bases and 4 bases, with 14 bases remaining between them. This chain's CDR3 is CASSPWGGAYGYTF. The CDR3 bases are TGTGCCAGCAGCCCGTGGGGAGGGGCCTATGGCTACACCTTC.

Many counts were recorded for this clonotype. This CDR3 is CASSSIGGALETQYF. In DNA, the CDR3 is TGTGCCAGCAGTTCCATAGGGGGCGCGTTAGAGACCCAGTACTTC. The chain links TRBV12-3 or TRBV12-4 to TRBJ2-5; 7 positions agree with TRBD1. The CDR3 is made up of 15 amino acids. V lost 4 bases and J lost 4; bases outside the gene matches: 9.

This clonotype came up many times. The genes are TRBV12-3 or TRBV12-4 and TRBJ2-3; D is possibly TRBD1 (5 bases). This CDR3 is built from 13 residues. V gave up 8 bases and J gave up 2 bases, with 11 bases separating them. DNA for the CDR3: TGTGCCAGCGGTAGACAGCCCACAGATACGCAGTATTTT. Protein: CASGRQPTDTQYF.

In this sample, this clonotype turned up many times. The chain couples TRBV2 to TRBJ1-1; D is possibly TRBD1 (6 bases). The germline CDR1 and CDR2 sequences are SNHLY and FYNNEI. The CDR3 has 14 amino acids. The ends were cut back, 7 bases at V and 2 bases at J, with 14 bases in the middle. The CDR3 DNA reads TGTGCCAGCACCGCCACAGGGATCAACACTGAAGCTTTCTTT. This gives the protein CASTATGINTEAFF.

This clonotype was seen at least ten times. The chain joins TRBV7-2 to TRBJ1-2, with 10 bases matching TRBD1. This CDR3 spans 14 amino acids. The germline V gene has CDR1 SGHTA and CDR2 FQGNSA. After removal of 5 bases from V and 7 bases from J, the junction contained 7 bases not matched to a gene. The CDR3 nucleotides read TGTGCCAGCAGCGCTGGGACAGGGGACCGTGGCTACACCTTC. This gives the protein CASSAGTGDRGYTF.

This clonotype showed up many times. One junction end disagrees with the germline gene, perhaps due to a read error. This chain joins TRBV7-2 and TRBJ2-7; D may match TRBD1 or TRBD2 (5 bases each). There are 14 residues in the CDR3. Germline V gene sequence: CDR1 SGHTA, CDR2 FQGNSA. CDR3 nucleotide sequence: TGCGCCAGCAGCCCTGGGACGGGGAATTACGAGCAGTACTTC. Translating gives CASSPGTGNYEQYF.

A remark on this clonotype: An end of the junction differs from the germline gene, which may be a read error. The chain uses TRBV7-3 and TRBJ1-1; maybe TRBD1 (5 bases). The CDR3 is made up of 17 amino acids. The germline V gene encodes CDR1 SGHTA and CDR2 FQGTGA. This chain's CDR3 is CASSQDAGAPGNNEAFF. As DNA, the CDR3 is TGTGCCAGCAGCCAAGATGCTGGGGCGCCCGGCAACAATGAAGCTTTCTTT.

V gene TRBV18 combines with J gene TRBJ2-7; 7 bases match TRBD1. V was pared by 2 bases and J by 9 bases, with 7 bases of the junction left unmatched. Germline assignment: CDR1 KGHSH and CDR2 LQKENI. This CDR3 is built from 13 residues. CDR3 region: CASSPDRDEAQYF. CDR3 bases: TGTGCCAGCTCACCAGACAGGGATGAAGCGCAGTACTTC. Using reference TRBV18 and TRBJ2-7 for the parts outside the CDR3, the full variable domain is NAGVMQNPRHLVRRRGQEARLRCSPMKGHSHVYWYRQLPEEGLKFMVYLQKENIIDESGMPKERFSAEFPKEGPSILRIQQVVRGDSAAYFCASSPDRDEAQYFGPGTRLTVT.

This chain joins TRBV29-1 and TRBJ1-6; unclear D gene. V was clipped by 4 bases and J by 0 bases, with 10 bases between them. The germline gives CDR1 SQVTM, CDR2 ANQGSEA. CDR3 length equals 15 residues. Here the CDR3 reads CSVVSASSYNSPLHF. The CDR3 bases are TGCAGCGTTGTGTCGGCGAGCTCCTATAATTCACCCCTCCACTTT.

In this sample, this clonotype turned up many times. The chain carries TRBV7-2 and TRBJ2-1; D may be TRBD1 (7 bases). There are 13 residues in the CDR3. In germline, CDR1 is SGHTA, CDR2 FQGNSA. V was cut by 10 bases and J by 5 bases, with 15 bases left in between. CDR3: CATSRDRHNEQFF. The CDR3 DNA reads as TGTGCCACGTCGCGGGACAGACACAATGAGCAGTTCTTC.

The chain is built from TRBV3-1 and TRBJ2-7; the match to TRBD1 covers 7 bases. The CDR3 consists of 15 residues. V lost 4 bases and J lost 0; bases outside the gene matches: 6. In germline, CDR1 is LGHDT, CDR2 YNNKEL (reference sequence). CDR3 bases: TGTGCCAGCAGCCGGGACAGCGCGGGCTCCTACGAGCAGTACTTC. This translates into CASSRDSAGSYEQYF.

The chain couples TRBV20-1 to TRBJ2-1; no clear D gene. Trimming took 2 bases from V and 1 from J, leaving 15 bases between them. The germline gives CDR1 DFQATT, CDR2 SNEGSKA (reference sequence). CDR3 size: 16 residues. Written as DNA, the CDR3 is TGCAGTGCTAGATCCGACAACCTGACATCCTACAATGAGCAGTTCTTC. Protein: CSARSDNLTSYNEQFF.

This clonotype was seen a handful of times. The rearrangement links TRBV28 to TRBJ2-6; 8 bases agree with TRBD2. The V gene end was trimmed by 7 bases and the J gene end by 0 bases; junction bases not matched to a gene: 11. The CDR3 is made up of 18 amino acids. CDR1 and CDR2 (germline): MDHEN, SYDVKM. CDR3 amino acids: CASTSGGTPFSGANVLTF. The CDR3 DNA is TGTGCCAGCACCTCGGGGGGGACACCGTTCTCTGGGGCCAACGTCCTGACTTTC.

This clonotype occurred many times. The rearrangement links TRBV7-9 to TRBJ1-5; 8 bases are shared with TRBD1. Looked up from germline, CDR1 is SEHNR and CDR2 is FQNEAQ (reference sequence). The CDR3 is 15 amino acids. V shed 5 bases and J 3 bases; nucleotides not matched to a gene: 6. The CDR3 loop is CASSPQTGANQPQHF. The CDR3 nucleotides are TGTGCCAGCAGCCCCCAGACAGGGGCCAATCAGCCCCAGCATTTT.

This clonotype was recorded at least ten times. In DNA, the CDR3 is TGTGCCAGCAGCGAACTGACCGGGGCGAATGAGCAGTTCTTC. Its protein product is CASSELTGANEQFF. The chain uses TRBV7-3 and TRBJ2-1; TRBD1 or TRBD2 may be the D gene (5 bases each). The CDR3 is made up of 14 amino acids. The V end was cut by 5 bases, the J end by 7 bases, with 15 bases between. Germline assignment: CDR1 SGHTA and CDR2 FQGTGA.

This clonotype was counted between two and nine times. V gene TRBV4-1 combines with J gene TRBJ2-3, with 8 bases that match TRBD2. There are 15 residues in the CDR3. The V segment lost 3 bases and the J segment 4 bases; nucleotides outside the gene matches: 6. Germline V gives CDR1 MGHRA, CDR2 YSYEKL. CDR3 sequence: CASSQDGTSSDTQYF. The CDR3 bases are TGCGCCAGCAGCCAGGACGGGACTAGTTCAGATACGCAGTATTTT.

This clonotype was recorded many times. This chain joins TRBV9 and TRBJ2-3, with 10 bases identical to TRBD2. The germline CDR1 and CDR2 sequences are SGDLS and YYNGEE. The trim removed 9 bases at V and 0 bases at J, leaving 4 bases unmatched. The CDR3 sequence is 14 residues long. The CDR3 DNA follows: TGTGCCACAACTAGCGGGGAAAGCACAGATACGCAGTATTTT. The encoded protein is CATTSGESTDTQYF.

Many counts were recorded for this clonotype. This chain links TRBV12-3 or TRBV12-4 with TRBJ1-5; D gene unclear. The ends were cut back, 10 bases at V and 7 bases at J, with 14 bases in the middle. The CDR3 is 12 amino acids. The CDR3 DNA is TGTGCCACATCTTGGGGTCAACAGCCCCAGCATTTT. Translation gives CATSWGQQPQHF.

V is TRBV19 and J is TRBJ2-1; TRBD2 agrees at 7 bases. CDR1 is LNHDA and CDR2 is SQIVND in the germline V gene (reference sequence). This CDR3 spans 15 amino acids. V trimming: 3 bases; J trimming: 7 bases; junction bases outside the gene matches: 9. Here the CDR3 reads CASSIGGSSGNEQFF. The DNA of the CDR3 is TGTGCCAGTAGTATTGGGGGGAGTAGCGGGAATGAGCAGTTCTTC.

This clonotype was counted ten times or more. The CDR3 sequence is CASSSLAGEVSNIQYF. CDR3 in DNA: TGTGCCAGCAGCTCACTAGCGGGAGAGGTATCAAACATTCAGTACTTC. V usage is TRBV7-2 and J usage is TRBJ2-4, with 11 bases aligning to TRBD2. V gave up 4 bases and J gave up 6 bases; unmatched junction bases: 8. The germline gives CDR1 SGHTA, CDR2 FQGNSA. This CDR3 spans 16 amino acids.

This clonotype was seen more than once but under ten times. J is TRBJ1-1 and V is TRBV5-1; no clear D. The CDR3 runs 13 residues. Germline CDR1 reads SGHRS; CDR2 reads YFSETQ. V dropped 2 bases and J dropped 5 bases, with 10 bases sitting between them. CDR3 region: CASSFVFWTEAFF. The DNA for the CDR3 is TGCGCCAGCAGCTTTGTGTTCTGGACTGAAGCTTTCTTT.